This T cell receptor beta chain was sequenced in a study of T cell repertoires in cytomegalovirus infection. Overall study context: Epitope selection comprised recently identified HLA-C-restricted CMV epitopes and well-studied HLA-B-restricted CMV epitopes. Both a matching HLA type and CMV infection were indicated by public TCR beta signatures. General study results and limits: The cumulative frequency of public TCR beta families identified carriers of CMV plus the relevant HLA. HLA-C-restricted CMV clonotypes gave the most frequent clonotype in two of eight donors.

This CDR3 is 14 amino acids long. Germline-derived CDR1 and CDR2 are SEHNR and FQNEAQ (reference sequence). V gave up 4 bases and J gave up 5 bases; unmatched junction bases: 6. A few counts support this clonotype. Its antigen is not identified. Using its own MiXCR run on the reads, TCRdb lists one record per CDR3 protein. The sample consists of about 830,000 distinct CDR3 sequences, 30% to 35% of them appearing once. Specimen: cultured CD8+ T cells from PBMCs, collected from culture after CMV antigen stimulation. J is TRBJ1-2 and V is TRBV7-9; TRBD1 agrees at 8 bases. The receptor was derived from a human donor in good health (CMV status not recorded). Some clones in this sample may be carry-over from other donors' samples. CDR3 residues: CASSSRQGFYGYTF. The CDR3 DNA follows: TGTGCCAGCAGCTCCCGACAGGGGTTTTATGGCTACACCTTC.